Each of the 21 T cell receptor beta chains below was sequenced from the same sample in a study of vaccination effects on CD4 cells after COVID-19. Some clones are missing from TCRdb's copy, which holds only in-frame ones; the method was immunoSEQ multiplex PCR. The sample includes tens of thousands of clones, roughly 73% of them seen just once. These receptors have no known antigen. Following 10 days of culture, CD4+ T cells were isolated. Specimen: CD4+ T cells from PBMCs cultured without peptide, collected before COVID-19 vaccination. The receptors come from a human donor who received a COVID-19 vaccine.

This clone was counted a few times. The rearrangement uses TRBV3-1 (or the pseudogene TRBV3-2) and TRBJ2-1; D might be TRBD1 or TRBD2, each matching 5 bases. Trimming took off 3 bases at V and 9 bases at J, with 21 bases between the two ends. In germline, CDR1 is LGHDT, CDR2 YNNKEL (reference sequence). The CDR3 runs 16 residues. CDR3 sequence: CASSHLGGAGGGEQFF. The CDR3, as DNA: TGTGCCAGCAGCCACCTCGGTGGGGCAGGAGGTGGTGAGCAGTTCTTC.

In its sample, this clone was seen a few times. The J gene is TRBJ1-6, the V gene TRBV27, with 9 bases aligning to TRBD1. Per the germline V gene, CDR1 is MNHEY and CDR2 is SMNVEV (reference sequence). This CDR3 has 17 amino acids. Trimming removed 2 bases from V and 5 bases from J; junction bases left unmatched: 7. CDR3 sequence (DNA): TGTGCCAGCAGTTTAGTCCGGGACAGGGCAAATAATTCACCCCTCCACTTT. It codes for CASSLVRDRANNSPLHF.

The CDR3 loop is CASSSRKQGNQPQHF. The CDR3 region has the DNA TGTGCCAGCAGCTCGCGGAAACAGGGCAATCAGCCCCAGCATTTT. The chain uses TRBV5-7 and TRBJ1-5; a weak D match, TRBD1 (5 bases). TRBV5-7 is an open reading frame, and its role is uncertain. This CDR3 is built from 15 residues. Trimming shortened V by 3 bases and J by 2 bases, and 12 bases separated the two germline ends.

The chain employs TRBV2 and TRBJ1-6, with 7 bases lining up with TRBD1. CDR1 and CDR2 from the germline V gene are SNHLY and FYNNEI. This CDR3 has 14 residues. V shed 5 bases and J 7 bases; nucleotides not matched to a gene: 5. Written as DNA, the CDR3 is TGTGCCAGCAGTCAGACAGGGACAAATTCACCCCTCCACTTT. It codes for CASSQTGTNSPLHF.

The chain recombines TRBV30 with TRBJ1-2; D is unresolved. CDR3 length: 10 amino acids. Trimming cost V 5 bases and J 6 bases, with 7 bases left between them. The germline V gene encodes CDR1 GTSNPN and CDR2 SVGIG (reference sequence). For the CDR3, the DNA is TGTGCCTGGGCCAGAGATGGCTACACCTTC. Amino acids: CAWARDGYTF. Using reference TRBV30 and TRBJ1-2 for the parts outside the CDR3, the full variable domain is SQTIHQWPATLVQPVGSPLSLECTVEGTSNPNLYWYRQAAGRGLQLLFYSVGIGQISSEVPQNLSASRPQDRQFILSSKKLLLSDSGFYLCAWARDGYTFGSGTRLTVV.

CDR3 sequence reads: CASSSGTRTGLGNTIYF. DNA of the CDR3: TGTGCCAGCAGCTCGGGAACCCGGACAGGGCTAGGAAACACCATATATTTT. This sequence joins TRBV5-6 and TRBJ1-3, with 8 bases fitting TRBD1. Trimming took 3 bases from V and 4 from J; bases not matched to a gene: 12. In germline, CDR1 is SGHDT, CDR2 YYEEEE. This CDR3 is 17 amino acids long. Looking up the rest from reference TRBV5-6 and TRBJ1-3 gives the full variable domain: DAGVTQSPTHLIKTRGQQVTLRCSPKSGHDTVSWYQQALGQGPQFIFQYYEEEERQRGNFPDRFSGHQFPNYSSELNVNALLLGDSALYLCASSSGTRTGLGNTIYFGEGSWLTVV.

This clone was found a few times. This sequence joins TRBV18 and TRBJ2-7, with TRBD1 identical over 10 bases. J lost 2 bases, V lost 6 bases, and 13 bases had no gene match. Germline values: CDR1 KGHSH, CDR2 LQKENI. CDR3 length equals 17 residues. The CDR3 bases are TGTGCCAGCTCCCCCGACAGGGGGCGGCTGTCTCCCTACGAGCAGTACTTC. Protein product: CASSPDRGRLSPYEQYF. Filled out from reference TRBV18 and TRBJ2-7, the complete variable domain reads NAGVMQNPRHLVRRRGQEARLRCSPMKGHSHVYWYRQLPEEGLKFMVYLQKENIIDESGMPKERFSAEFPKEGPSILRIQQVVRGDSAAYFCASSPDRGRLSPYEQYFGPGTRLTVT.

This clone was found a few times. V and J are TRBV27 and TRBJ2-7; D may be TRBD2 (6 bases). The germline CDR1 and CDR2 sequences are MNHEY and SMNVEV (reference sequence). V lost 5 bases to trimming and J lost 3 bases, with 14 bases between them. CDR3 size: 14 residues. Here the CDR3 reads CASSRFMGGYEQYF. CDR3 bases: TGTGCCAGCAGTAGATTTATGGGGGGCTACGAGCAGTACTTC.

The chain employs TRBV30 and TRBJ1-3; D perhaps matches TRBD1 (5 bases). This CDR3 comprises 16 residues. V was clipped by 1 base and J by 4 bases, with 17 bases between them. The germline V gene has CDR1 GTSNPN and CDR2 SVGIG (reference sequence). The CDR3 loop reads CAWSEARGTLGNTIYF. In DNA, the CDR3 is TGTGCCTGGAGTGAAGCCCGCGGGACGCTCGGAAACACCATATATTTT.

This clone is a singleton in its sample. CDR3 bases: TGTGCCAGCAGCTTAGAAGGGCTCGGGGCCAACGTCCTGACTTTC. The encoded protein is CASSLEGLGANVLTF. This sequence joins TRBV7-2 and TRBJ2-6; no definite D call. The germline CDR1 and CDR2 sequences are SGHTA and FQGNSA. Deletions cut 1 base from V and 4 bases from J, with 8 bases between. The CDR3 consists of 15 residues.

The rearrangement joins TRBV6-1 to TRBJ1-1; D remains unclear. This CDR3 contains 15 residues. V was cut by 1 base and J by 10 bases, with 19 bases left in between. CDR1 is MNHNS, CDR2 SASEGT, per germline. In DNA form, the CDR3 reads TGTGCCAGCAGTGAAGTCCTAAACGAGTCGAACGCAGCTTTCTTT. It encodes CASSEVLNESNAAFF.

This chain connects TRBV19 to TRBJ2-3; TRBD2 is a possible D gene (5 bases). V gave up 10 bases and J gave up 2 bases, with 13 bases separating them. This CDR3 contains 13 residues. Germline assignment: CDR1 LNHDA and CDR2 SQIVND (reference sequence). CDR3 DNA sequence: TGTGCCACCCGGGGAGCCGCCACAGATACGCAGTATTTT. This encodes CATRGAATDTQYF.

The CDR3 DNA follows: TGCAGTGCTACGCCGTGGCGAGCCCAGTACTTC. It specifies CSATPWRAQYF. V and J are TRBV20-1 and TRBJ2-5; D is unclear. CDR1 is DFQATT and CDR2 is SNEGSKA in the germline V gene (reference sequence). CDR3 length: 11 residues. The V end lost 4 bases, the J end lost 9 bases, and 12 bases lay between the germline ends.

V gene TRBV5-1 combines with J gene TRBJ2-3, with D tentatively TRBD1 or TRBD2 (5 bases each). V lost 6 bases and J 5 bases, leaving 19 bases between the germline ends. Per germline, CDR1 SGHRS and CDR2 YFSETQ. This CDR3 is 15 amino acids long. The CDR3 spells CASTGRGTAQDTQYF. CDR3 sequence (DNA): TGCGCCAGCACGGGAAGGGGAACTGCACAAGATACGCAGTATTTT.

The CDR3 loop reads CASRDRVNEKLFF. CDR3 in DNA: TGTGCCAGCAGGGACAGGGTTAATGAAAAACTGTTTTTT. The rearrangement joins TRBV27 to TRBJ1-4, with 8 bases that match TRBD1. Unmatched junction bases numbered 1, after V lost 6 bases and J lost 4 bases. Looked up from germline, CDR1 is MNHEY and CDR2 is SMNVEV (reference sequence). The CDR3 is 13 residues long.

The chain links TRBV24-1 to TRBJ2-4, with D possibly being TRBD1 or TRBD2 (5 bases each). CDR1 and CDR2 (germline): KGHDR, SFDVKD. V was trimmed by 3 bases and J by 0 bases, leaving 17 bases between them. The CDR3 has 18 residues. CDR3 in amino acids: CATSDTPGTRLAKNIQYF. Written as DNA, the CDR3 is TGTGCCACCAGTGATACTCCGGGGACCAGGCTAGCCAAAAACATTCAGTACTTC.

The rearrangement links TRBV6-5 to TRBJ2-1; D unclear. CDR3 length: 14 amino acids. From germline, CDR1 is MNHEY and CDR2 SVGAGI. V was cut by 9 bases and J by 4 bases, with 16 bases left in between. Here the CDR3 DNA reads TGTGCCAGTTGGTCGGGTCAGCAATACAATGAGCAGTTCTTC. Translating gives CASWSGQQYNEQFF.

CDR3: CASSGPRDTEAFF. The CDR3 coding sequence is TGTGCCAGCAGTGGCCCCCGGGACACTGAAGCTTTCTTT. V usage is TRBV25-1 and J usage is TRBJ1-1, with unresolved D. Between the trimmed V and J ends, which lost 4 bases and 3 bases, there was a span of 9 bases. CDR3 size: 13 residues. Germline values: CDR1 MGHDK, CDR2 SYGVNS.

The rearrangement uses TRBV27 and TRBJ2-3, with D tentatively TRBD2 (6 bases). Looked up from germline, CDR1 is MNHEY and CDR2 is SMNVEV (reference sequence). The CDR3 has 16 residues. V shed 6 bases and J shed 1 base, with 17 bases lying between them. The CDR3 bases are TGTGCCAGCAGCCTATGGGGACTGGGTCGCACAGATACGCAGTATTTT. As protein: CASSLWGLGRTDTQYF.

This clone was counted between two and nine times. An end of the junction differs from the germline gene, which may be a read error. The rearrangement uses TRBV7-7 and TRBJ2-5, with D maybe TRBD2 (5 bases). Germline CDR1 and CDR2: SSHAT and FNYEAQ (reference sequence). This CDR3 has 16 residues. CDR3 DNA sequence: TGTGCTAGCAGCTTAGTAGGATCGGGAAAACAAGAGACCCAGTACTTC. Translating it yields CASSLVGSGKQETQYF.

V usage is TRBV30 and J usage is TRBJ1-1; 9 bases are shared with TRBD1. The CDR3 sequence is 13 residues long. V trimming: 4 bases; J trimming: 5 bases; junction bases outside the gene matches: 5. The V gene's germline CDR1 is GTSNPN and CDR2 SVGIG (reference sequence). Here the CDR3 DNA reads TGTGCCTGGAAGATACAGGGGGCAACTGAAGCTTTCTTT. Translation gives CAWKIQGATEAFF.